This T cell receptor (beta chain) was retrieved from a study of OX40 agonist ivuxolimab in advanced cancers. TCRdb's table, derived via immunoSEQ multiplex PCR, lists solely in-frame clones and lacks some. Of about 68,000 clones in the sample, roughly 86% were seen once. The CDR3 is 16 amino acids. Germline CDR1 reads SGHTA; CDR2 reads FQGNSA. After removal of 2 bases from V and 4 bases from J, the junction contained 3 bases not matched to a gene. The sequencing here drew on CD4+ or CD8+ T cells sorted from blood, taken in a trial of the OX40 agonist ivuxolimab. J is TRBJ2-3 and V is TRBV7-2; 13 bases are a match to TRBD2. This TCR came from an adult with an advanced solid tumor such as melanoma, head and neck, liver or kidney cancer. The CDR3 protein is CASSLHGLAGADTQYF. CDR3 sequence (DNA): TGTGCCAGCAGCTTACATGGACTAGCGGGAGCAGATACGCAGTATTTT.